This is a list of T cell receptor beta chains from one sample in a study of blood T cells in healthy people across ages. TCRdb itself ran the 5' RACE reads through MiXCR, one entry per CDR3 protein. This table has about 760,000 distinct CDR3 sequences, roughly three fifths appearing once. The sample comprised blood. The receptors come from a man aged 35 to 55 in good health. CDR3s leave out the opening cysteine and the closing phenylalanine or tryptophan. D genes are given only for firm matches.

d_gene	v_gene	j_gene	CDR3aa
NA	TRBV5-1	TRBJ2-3	ASSPIGGGVGDTQY
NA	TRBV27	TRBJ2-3	ASSGLSSGYTDTQY
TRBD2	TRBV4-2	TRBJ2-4	ASTLSHSSGAKNIQY
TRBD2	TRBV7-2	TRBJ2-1	ASSVAGPGLEQF
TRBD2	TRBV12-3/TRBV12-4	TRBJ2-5	ASSPGEAGVQY
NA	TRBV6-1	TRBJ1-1	ASSPREPNTEAF
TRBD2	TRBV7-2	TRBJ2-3	ASSFERGGRDTQY
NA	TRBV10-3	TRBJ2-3	AISGNREDTQY
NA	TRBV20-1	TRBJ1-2	SARDFQGMDGYT
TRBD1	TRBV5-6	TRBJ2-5	ASSPRTGGIAETQY
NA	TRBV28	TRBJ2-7	ATDKGNNEQY
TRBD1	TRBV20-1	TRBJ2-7	SAFTGTGTYEQY
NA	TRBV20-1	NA	SARSAEDSEQY
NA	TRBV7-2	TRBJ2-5	ASSPSFQETQY
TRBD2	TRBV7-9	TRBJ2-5	ATQLTGGQETQY
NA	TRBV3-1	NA	ASSLWSAGSNIQY
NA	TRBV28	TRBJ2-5	ASSLQAYIGETQY
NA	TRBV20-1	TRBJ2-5	SAFPPTGNEQY
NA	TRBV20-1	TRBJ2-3	SARGGQGGRLDTQY
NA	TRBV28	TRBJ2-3	ASSPNLAPNTDTQY
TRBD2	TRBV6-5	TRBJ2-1	ASSPTSGRRGEQF
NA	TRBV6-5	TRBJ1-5	ASSYSSGGVQH
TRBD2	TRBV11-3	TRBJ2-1	ASSPRTWREGGWQF
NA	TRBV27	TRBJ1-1	ASRISENTEAF
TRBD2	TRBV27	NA	ASSSLLRTSGRASEQY
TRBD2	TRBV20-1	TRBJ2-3	SAPTSGVVTDTQY
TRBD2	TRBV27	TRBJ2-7	ASSATSGRVYEQY
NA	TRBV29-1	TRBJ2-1	SGELYNEQF
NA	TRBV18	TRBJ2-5	ASSPAGTLGQETQY
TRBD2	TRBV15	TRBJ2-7	ATSALASGSGEQY
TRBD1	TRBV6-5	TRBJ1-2	ASTAIGTAGGYT
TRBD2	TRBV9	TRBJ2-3	ASSSGMSGVDTQY
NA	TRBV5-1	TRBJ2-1	ASSLSRALRNEQF
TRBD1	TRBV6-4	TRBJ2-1	ASSDSQGAGEQF
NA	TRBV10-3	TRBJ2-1	AISDLEDEQF
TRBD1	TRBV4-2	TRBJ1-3	ASSRGQGASYGNTIY
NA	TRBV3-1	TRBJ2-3	ASSQEISGTDTQY
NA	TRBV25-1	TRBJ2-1	ASSENGGALGDEQF
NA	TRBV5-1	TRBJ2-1	ASGDSRGQRF
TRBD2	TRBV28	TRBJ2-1	ASTSGTSGRAYNEQF